This is a list of T cell receptor beta chains from one sample in a study of T cell changes during pregnancy in multiple sclerosis. Using immunoSEQ multiplex PCR, the repertoire was profiled, and TCRdb retains in-frame clones only, with some absent. The table has about 84,000 clones, 94% seen once. This sample comprised peripheral blood, obtained in the third trimester of pregnancy. The receptors stem from a female donor with multiple sclerosis, enrolled in a pregnancy study. Each CDR3 is given with its conserved first and last residue. D genes are given only for firm matches. Clone size is shown for a subset of rows, as once, few, many or a class of expanded clone.

d_gene: -
abundance: -
v_gene: TRBV6-1
j_gene: TRBJ1-5
CDR3aa: CASSKGGNQPQHF
CDR3nt: TGTGCCAGCAGTAAGGGGGGCAATCAGCCCCAGCATTTT

d_gene: -
abundance: -
v_gene: TRBV5-5
j_gene: TRBJ2-7
CDR3aa: CASSSLGLTYEQYF
CDR3nt: TGTGCCAGCAGCTCCCTGGGACTTACCTACGAGCAGTACTTC

d_gene: -
abundance: -
v_gene: TRBV5-1
j_gene: TRBJ2-2
CDR3aa: CASSFSGELFF
CDR3nt: TGCGCCAGCAGCTTCTCCGGGGAGCTGTTTTTT

d_gene: -
abundance: -
v_gene: TRBV13
j_gene: TRBJ1-1
CDR3aa: CASSLVLGAHTEAFF
CDR3nt: TGTGCCAGCAGCTTAGTTTTGGGGGCACACACTGAAGCTTTCTTT

d_gene: TRBD1
abundance: -
v_gene: TRBV9
j_gene: TRBJ1-2
CDR3aa: CASSSTGGFNGYTF
CDR3nt: TGTGCCAGCAGCTCGACAGGGGGCTTCAATGGCTACACCTTC

d_gene: TRBD1
abundance: once
v_gene: TRBV6-6
j_gene: TRBJ1-2
CDR3aa: CASSLTKTGGEGYTF
CDR3nt: TGTGCCAGCAGTCTTACGAAAACAGGGGGCGAGGGCTACACCTTC

d_gene: -
abundance: -
v_gene: TRBV7-9
j_gene: TRBJ2-3
CDR3aa: CASRSRTQYF
CDR3nt: TGTGCCAGCAGGTCCAGGACGCAGTATTTT

d_gene: -
abundance: -
v_gene: TRBV6-5
j_gene: TRBJ1-4
CDR3aa: CASSYTTAAGYEKLFF
CDR3nt: TGTGCCAGCAGTTACACTACAGCGGCGGGTTATGAAAAACTGTTTTTT

d_gene: TRBD1
abundance: -
v_gene: TRBV13
j_gene: TRBJ2-7
CDR3aa: CASSTGTADYEQYF
CDR3nt: TGTGCCAGCAGCACGGGGACAGCTGACTACGAGCAGTACTTC

d_gene: TRBD1
abundance: -
v_gene: TRBV18
j_gene: TRBJ1-1
CDR3aa: CASSPGTGATEAFF
CDR3nt: TGTGCCAGCTCACCCGGGACAGGGGCCACTGAAGCTTTCTTT

d_gene: TRBD1
abundance: -
v_gene: TRBV7-6
j_gene: TRBJ1-6
CDR3aa: CASSLGTGGGSPLHF
CDR3nt: TGTGCCAGCAGCTTAGGGACAGGGGGGGGTTCACCCCTCCACTTT

d_gene: -
abundance: -
v_gene: TRBV11-2
j_gene: TRBJ1-2
CDR3aa: CASSPGDWGYTF
CDR3nt: TGTGCCAGCAGCCCGGGGGATTGGGGCTACACCTTC

d_gene: -
abundance: -
v_gene: TRBV29-1
j_gene: TRBJ2-2
CDR3aa: CSARGGELFF
CDR3nt: TGCAGCGCCAGGGGTGGGGAGCTGTTTTTT

d_gene: -
abundance: -
v_gene: TRBV19
j_gene: TRBJ2-7
CDR3aa: CASRRQDSYEQYF
CDR3nt: TGTGCCAGTAGAAGACAGGACTCCTACGAGCAGTACTTC

d_gene: -
abundance: -
v_gene: TRBV10-1
j_gene: TRBJ2-2
CDR3aa: CASSENGFGSETGELFF
CDR3nt: TGCGCCAGCAGTGAGAACGGGTTTGGATCCGAGACCGGGGAGCTGTTTTTT

d_gene: -
abundance: -
v_gene: TRBV30
j_gene: TRBJ1-2
CDR3aa: CAWRGSGYGYTF
CDR3nt: TGTGCCTGGAGGGGCTCCGGCTATGGCTACACCTTC

d_gene: -
abundance: many
v_gene: TRBV4-2
j_gene: TRBJ1-1
CDR3aa: CASSQGSSNTEAFF
CDR3nt: TGTGCCAGCAGCCAAGGGAGTTCCAACACTGAAGCTTTCTTT

d_gene: -
abundance: -
v_gene: TRBV18
j_gene: TRBJ1-2
CDR3aa: CASSPPPGENYGYTF
CDR3nt: TGTGCCAGCTCACCACCGCCAGGGGAGAACTATGGCTACACCTTC

d_gene: TRBD2
abundance: -
v_gene: TRBV19
j_gene: TRBJ2-7
CDR3aa: CASSEQVGGAYEQYF
CDR3nt: TGTGCCAGTAGCGAGCAGGTGGGAGGGGCCTACGAGCAGTACTTC

d_gene: TRBD1
abundance: -
v_gene: TRBV18
j_gene: TRBJ1-2
CDR3aa: CASSPWGPGTGAYGYTF
CDR3nt: TGTGCCAGCTCACCATGGGGTCCCGGGACAGGGGCCTATGGCTACACCTTC

d_gene: TRBD2
abundance: -
v_gene: TRBV4-2
j_gene: TRBJ2-1
CDR3aa: CASSQDTSGGFYNEQFF
CDR3nt: TGTGCCAGCAGCCAAGATACTAGCGGGGGTTTCTACAATGAGCAGTTCTTC

d_gene: TRBD1
abundance: -
v_gene: TRBV5-1
j_gene: TRBJ1-2
CDR3aa: CASSPGTGYANNYGYTF
CDR3nt: TGCGCCAGCAGCCCGGGGACAGGGTATGCAAATAACTATGGCTACACCTTC

d_gene: -
abundance: few
v_gene: TRBV15
j_gene: TRBJ1-6
CDR3aa: CATSRAEGNNSPLHF
CDR3nt: TGTGCCACCAGCAGAGCCGAGGGAAATAATTCACCCCTCCACTTT

d_gene: -
abundance: -
v_gene: TRBV11-1
j_gene: TRBJ2-7
CDR3aa: CASSLATVSSYEQYF
CDR3nt: TGTGCCAGCAGCTTAGCCACGGTCTCCTCCTACGAGCAGTACTTC

d_gene: TRBD1
abundance: -
v_gene: TRBV27
j_gene: TRBJ2-2
CDR3aa: CASYTGDTGELFF
CDR3nt: TGTGCCTCCTACACAGGGGACACCGGGGAGCTGTTTTTT

d_gene: -
abundance: -
v_gene: TRBV6-6
j_gene: TRBJ2-2
CDR3aa: CASSYPQAGELFF
CDR3nt: TGTGCCAGCAGTTACCCCCAGGCCGGGGAGCTGTTTTTT

d_gene: -
abundance: -
v_gene: TRBV5-1
j_gene: TRBJ2-1
CDR3aa: CASSLAADYNEQFF
CDR3nt: TGCGCCAGCAGCTTGGCGGCGGACTACAATGAGCAGTTCTTC

d_gene: TRBD1
abundance: once
v_gene: TRBV6-1
j_gene: TRBJ2-5
CDR3aa: CASSENRGRETQYF
CDR3nt: TGTGCCAGCAGTGAAAACAGGGGGCGAGAGACCCAGTACTTC

d_gene: -
abundance: -
v_gene: TRBV5-6
j_gene: TRBJ1-2
CDR3aa: CASSALGRPNYGYTF
CDR3nt: TGTGCCAGCAGCGCGCTCGGGAGGCCCAACTATGGCTACACCTTC

d_gene: -
abundance: -
v_gene: TRBV19
j_gene: TRBJ1-1
CDR3aa: CATQNLGANTEAFF
CDR3nt: TGTGCCACTCAAAACTTAGGAGCGAACACTGAAGCTTTCTTT

d_gene: -
abundance: -
v_gene: TRBV9
j_gene: TRBJ1-6
CDR3aa: CASSVGLGDSPLHF
CDR3nt: TGTGCCAGCAGCGTAGGTTTAGGGGATTCACCCCTCCACTTT

d_gene: -
abundance: -
v_gene: TRBV4-1
j_gene: TRBJ1-5
CDR3aa: CASSQVGRIEPQHF
CDR3nt: TGCGCCAGCAGCCAAGTGGGGAGAATTGAACCCCAGCATTTT

d_gene: TRBD1
abundance: -
v_gene: TRBV2
j_gene: TRBJ2-7
CDR3aa: CASKLDRGEYEQYF
CDR3nt: TGTGCCAGCAAGCTGGACAGGGGGGAATACGAGCAGTACTTC

d_gene: -
abundance: -
v_gene: TRBV6-5
j_gene: TRBJ2-7
CDR3aa: CASSPEWQGLYEQYF
CDR3nt: TGTGCCAGCAGTCCCGAGTGGCAGGGTCTATACGAGCAGTACTTC

d_gene: TRBD1
abundance: -
v_gene: TRBV15
j_gene: TRBJ1-6
CDR3aa: CATSRTPGQGNSPLHF
CDR3nt: TGTGCCACCAGCAGGACCCCGGGACAGGGGAATTCACCCCTCCACTTT

d_gene: TRBD1
abundance: -
v_gene: TRBV19
j_gene: TRBJ1-5
CDR3aa: CARDRTGGNQPQHF
CDR3nt: TGTGCCAGAGACCGAACAGGGGGCAATCAGCCCCAGCATTTT

d_gene: -
abundance: -
v_gene: TRBV6-5
j_gene: TRBJ1-5
CDR3aa: CASRLSNSNQPQHF
CDR3nt: TGTGCCAGCAGACTGTCCAATAGCAATCAGCCCCAGCATTTT

d_gene: -
abundance: -
v_gene: TRBV5-4
j_gene: TRBJ1-4
CDR3aa: CASSSGRVDNEKLFF
CDR3nt: TGTGCCAGCAGCTCTGGGAGGGTTGATAATGAAAAACTGTTTTTT

d_gene: -
abundance: -
v_gene: TRBV6-5
j_gene: TRBJ1-2
CDR3aa: CASSPVAGFVYGYTF
CDR3nt: TGTGCCAGCAGCCCTGTGGCAGGGTTCGTCTATGGCTACACCTTC

d_gene: -
abundance: -
v_gene: TRBV7-9
j_gene: TRBJ2-2
CDR3aa: CASSPGLNTGELFF
CDR3nt: TGTGCCAGCAGCCCCGGACTGAACACCGGGGAGCTGTTTTTT

d_gene: -
abundance: -
v_gene: TRBV30
j_gene: TRBJ1-5
CDR3aa: CAWSLGSVGQPQHF
CDR3nt: TGTGCCTGGAGTCTGGGTTCGGTCGGGCAGCCCCAGCATTTT

d_gene: TRBD2
abundance: -
v_gene: TRBV9
j_gene: TRBJ2-5
CDR3aa: CASSVGKGLAGGYWQETQYF
CDR3nt: TGTGCCAGCAGCGTAGGTAAGGGGCTAGCGGGGGGGTATTGGCAAGAGACCCAGTACTTC